Given below is one T cell receptor beta chain in context. The sample originates from a study of blood T cell repertoires in COVID-19. Ages ranged from about 18 to 100 years, with residence in 24 US areas. Participants were placed into cohorts based on the clinical history they reported. Recovery among Cohort 3 donors was established by two negative PCRs, clearance, or symptom resolution. In the original processing: Amplification from reference gene primers served as the basis for estimated nucleated cell counts. Generated by immunoSEQ multiplex PCR, the TCRdb table keeps only in-frame clones and is missing some. That table is the source of V, J and clone size, and D and trimming were worked out from the DNA. The sample has about 380,000 clones, roughly 87% seen once. The material sequenced was PBMCs or T cells enriched from blood (not recorded which). The clonotype originates from a woman in her thirties who had recovered from COVID-19.

CDR3 nucleotide sequence: TGCAGCGTAGGGAGGGAAAAGAACACTGAAGCTTTCTTT. This gives the protein CSVGREKNTEAFF. The J gene is TRBJ1-1, the V gene TRBV29-1, with D unresolved. V was trimmed by 6 bases and J by 1 base, leaving 12 bases between them. This CDR3 spans 13 amino acids. Germline CDR1 SQVTM, CDR2 ANQGSEA.